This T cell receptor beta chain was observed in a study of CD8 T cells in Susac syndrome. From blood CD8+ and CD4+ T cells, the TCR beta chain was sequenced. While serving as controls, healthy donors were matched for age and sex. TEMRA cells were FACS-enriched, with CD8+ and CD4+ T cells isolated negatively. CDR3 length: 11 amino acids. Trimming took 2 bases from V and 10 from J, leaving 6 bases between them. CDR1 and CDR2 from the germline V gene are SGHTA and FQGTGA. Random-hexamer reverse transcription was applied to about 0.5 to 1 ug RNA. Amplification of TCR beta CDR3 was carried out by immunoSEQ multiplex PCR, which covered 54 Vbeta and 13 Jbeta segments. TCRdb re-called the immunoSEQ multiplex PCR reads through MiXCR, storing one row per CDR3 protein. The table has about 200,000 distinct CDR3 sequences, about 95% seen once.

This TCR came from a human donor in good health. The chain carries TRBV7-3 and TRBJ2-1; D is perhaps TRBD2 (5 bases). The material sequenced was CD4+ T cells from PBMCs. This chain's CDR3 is CASSLEGEQFF. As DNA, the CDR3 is TGTGCCAGCAGCTTAGAGGGAGAGCAGTTCTTC. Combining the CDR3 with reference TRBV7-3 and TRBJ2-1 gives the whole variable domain GAGVSQTPSNKVTEKGKYVELRCDPISGHTALYWYRQSLGQGPEFLIYFQGTGAADDSGLPNDRFFAVRPEGSVSTLKIQRTERGDSAVYLCASSLEGEQFFGPGTRLTVL.